Below are 24 T cell receptor beta chains sequenced from a single sample in a study of identical twins. TCRdb processed the 5' RACE reads anew with MiXCR; each CDR3 protein has one entry. The data hold about 530,000 distinct CDR3 sequences, with about a fifth observed a single time. These same records also appear under a second study, on yellow fever vaccine responses in identical twins.

Sequenced material: CD4+ T cells sorted from blood. All receptors come from a woman in her late teens or twenties in good health.

The chain links TRBV11-2 to TRBJ2-1; D might be TRBD1 or TRBD2, each matching 5 bases. Germline-derived CDR1 and CDR2 are SGHAT and FQNNGV. Trimming took 4 bases from V and 14 from J, leaving 27 bases between them. CDR3 length equals 16 residues. This CDR3 is CASSSGFGTNPRGEFF. Written as DNA, the CDR3 is TGTGCCAGCAGCTCAGGGTTCGGGACGAACCCCCGAGGAGAGTTCTTC.

The V and J genes are TRBV11-3 and TRBJ2-3; tentatively, D is TRBD1 (6 bases). Trimming cost V 5 bases and J 5 bases, with 14 bases left between them. The CDR3 consists of 14 residues. The germline gives CDR1 SGHNT, CDR2 YENEEA. This CDR3 is CASSLQGPGDTQYF. For the CDR3, the DNA is TGTGCCAGCAGCCTACAGGGTCCTGGAGATACGCAGTATTTT.

The CDR3 DNA sequence: TGTGCCAGCAGCTTAGCGCTACAGGGCCGGGAAAAACTGTTTTTT. This sequence encodes CASSLALQGREKLFF. The chain combines TRBV7-9 with TRBJ1-4, with D perhaps TRBD1 (6 bases). The V gene lost 0 bases and the J gene lost 8 bases, with 13 bases spanning the gap. The CDR3 runs 15 residues. In germline, CDR1 is SEHNR, CDR2 FQNEAQ (reference sequence).

This clonotype has only a few counts. This chain uses TRBV15 with TRBJ2-3; D perhaps matches TRBD2 (5 bases). In germline, CDR1 is LNHNV, CDR2 YYDKDF (reference sequence). The CDR3 totals 17 residues. V gave up 1 base and J gave up 2 bases, with 16 bases separating them. CDR3 in amino acids: CATSRGGGLALTDTQYF. The CDR3, as DNA: TGTGCCACCAGCAGAGGTGGAGGTCTGGCACTCACAGATACGCAGTATTTT.

This sequence joins TRBV7-9 and TRBJ1-6, with 7 bases matching TRBD1. Unmatched junction bases numbered 2, after V lost 0 bases and J lost 6 bases. Germline CDR1 SEHNR, CDR2 FQNEAQ (reference sequence). The CDR3 has 15 amino acids. CDR3 DNA: TGTGCCAGCAGCTTAGCGTACAGGGGTAATTCACCCCTCCACTTT. Its protein is CASSLAYRGNSPLHF.

The chain recombines TRBV29-1 with TRBJ1-2; TRBD1 matches at 7 bases. The CDR3 has 16 residues. Germline V lookup: CDR1 SQVTM, CDR2 ANQGSEA. V shed 2 bases and J 8 bases; nucleotides not matched to a gene: 17. In nucleotides, the CDR3 is TGCAGCGTTGAAAAAGACGAAGCTAGGGGGCGTCGGGGCTACACCTTC. It encodes CSVEKDEARGRRGYTF.

V is TRBV24-1 and J is TRBJ1-2; D call uncertain. Deletions cut 4 bases from V and 5 bases from J, with 10 bases between. Per the germline V gene, CDR1 is KGHDR and CDR2 is SFDVKD. This CDR3 comprises 13 residues. CDR3 nucleotides: TGTGCCACCAGTGAGGGTCGGGAGTATGGCTACACCTTC. Amino acids: CATSEGREYGYTF.

This clonotype occurred a few times. The V call is TRBV6-1, the J call TRBJ2-3; 8 positions match TRBD1. Germline CDR1 reads MNHNS; CDR2 reads SASEGT. The ends lost 6 bases at V and 5 bases at J; junction bases unmatched: 10. CDR3 size: 15 residues. The CDR3 sequence: CASSKSRRGQDTQYF. The CDR3 region has the DNA TGTGCCAGCAGCAAGTCCCGCAGGGGGCAAGATACGCAGTATTTT.

The V and J genes are TRBV20-1 and TRBJ1-1; D might be TRBD1 (5 bases). The CDR3 totals 17 residues. Trimming stripped 1 base from V and 0 bases from J, with 18 bases between. Germline V lookup: CDR1 DFQATT, CDR2 SNEGSKA (reference sequence). The CDR3 DNA reads as TGCAGTGCTAGAGTTCGGTCCTCAGGGACGGTGAACACTGAAGCTTTCTTT. Translated, it gives CSARVRSSGTVNTEAFF.

The chain is built from TRBV5-1 and TRBJ2-1; D ambiguous. Trimming shortened V by 7 bases and J by 6 bases, and 17 bases separated the two germline ends. Germline V gene lookup returns CDR1 SGHRS and CDR2 YFSETQ. This CDR3 spans 14 amino acids. CDR3 amino acids: CASWSAIIPNEQFF. CDR3 coding DNA: TGCGCCAGCTGGAGCGCGATAATCCCCAATGAGCAGTTCTTC.

The sample holds a few counts of this clonotype. This rearrangement joins TRBV5-1 to TRBJ2-6; 7 bases map to TRBD1. The V gene end was trimmed by 0 bases and the J gene end by 2 bases; junction bases not matched to a gene: 8. The CDR3 runs 18 residues. The germline gives CDR1 SGHRS, CDR2 YFSETQ. CDR3: CASSLVATGTAGANVLTF. DNA for the CDR3: TGCGCCAGCAGCTTGGTGGCTACCGGGACAGCTGGGGCCAACGTCCTGACTTTC. The variable domain in full, completed from reference TRBV5-1 and TRBJ2-6, reads KAGVTQTPRYLIKTRGQQVTLSCSPISGHRSVSWYQQTPGQGLQFLFEYFSETQRNKGNFPGRFSGRQFSNSRSEMNVSTLELGDSALYLCASSLVATGTAGANVLTFGAGSRLTVL.

This clonotype was seen a few times. V gene TRBV6-4 combines with J gene TRBJ2-2, with D unclear. The CDR3 spans 13 residues. The V gene lost 8 bases and the J gene lost 6 bases, with 13 bases spanning the gap. Germline V gene lookup returns CDR1 MRHNA and CDR2 SNTAGT. The CDR3 reads CASSPSSSGELFF. The CDR3 nucleotides are TGTGCCAGCTCGCCGTCCTCTTCCGGGGAGCTGTTTTTT.

The V and J genes are TRBV10-3 and TRBJ1-2, with D maybe TRBD1 (5 bases). The CDR3 runs to 15 residues. Germline V CDR1 and CDR2: ENHRY, SYGVKD. Trimming took 6 bases from V and 1 from J, leaving 15 bases between them. In nucleotides, the CDR3 is TGTGCCATCAGCTCCTCGGACACCCTTAACTATGGCTACACCTTC. Its protein product is CAISSSDTLNYGYTF.

This clonotype was seen a handful of times. This rearrangement joins TRBV9 to TRBJ2-2; D ambiguous. The germline V gene encodes CDR1 SGDLS and CDR2 YYNGEE. The CDR3 has 17 residues. With 3 bases removed from V and 2 bases from J, the gap between germline ends came to 17 bases. CDR3 in amino acids: CASSGSPYFTNTGELFF. The CDR3 nucleotides are TGTGCCAGCAGCGGTTCCCCCTATTTCACTAACACCGGGGAGCTGTTTTTT.

The V call is TRBV19, the J call TRBJ1-1; no clear D gene. Trimming took off 3 bases at V and 5 bases at J, with 13 bases between the two ends. Germline values: CDR1 LNHDA, CDR2 SQIVND (reference sequence). This CDR3 is built from 14 residues. The CDR3 is CASSIPWPVTEAFF. The CDR3, as DNA: TGTGCCAGTAGTATCCCATGGCCTGTAACTGAAGCTTTCTTT.

The genes are TRBV19 and TRBJ2-1; TRBD2 matches 7 bases. The V gene end was trimmed by 8 bases and the J gene end by 6 bases; junction bases not matched to a gene: 10. CDR1 is LNHDA and CDR2 is SQIVND in the germline V gene (reference sequence). The CDR3 consists of 14 residues. The CDR3, as DNA: TGTGCCAGTGGATCAACGGGACTACTCAATGAGCAGTTCTTC. Translation gives CASGSTGLLNEQFF.

This clonotype was observed a few times. The chain links TRBV12-3 or TRBV12-4 to TRBJ2-7, with D perhaps matching TRBD1 or TRBD2 (7 bases each). CDR3 length equals 17 residues. V was clipped by 5 bases and J by 3 bases, with 23 bases between them. CDR3 coding DNA: TGTGCCAGCAGTCCCAGGGACAGTGCAGCGGGGCACTACGAGCAGTACTTC. Amino acids: CASSPRDSAAGHYEQYF.

This chain connects TRBV29-1 to TRBJ2-1; 7 nucleotides align to TRBD2. The CDR3 is made up of 14 amino acids. V lost 4 bases, J lost 6 bases, and 9 bases stayed unmatched. Germline V gives CDR1 SQVTM, CDR2 ANQGSEA. DNA of the CDR3: TGCAGCGTTGTAGGCGGGAGAAAGGGCAATGAGCAGTTCTTC. Amino acids: CSVVGGRKGNEQFF.

This clonotype was counted once. The J gene is TRBJ2-3, the V gene TRBV7-9; the match to TRBD1 covers 7 bases. J lost 0 bases, V lost 11 bases, and 8 bases had no gene match. Germline V gene sequence: CDR1 SEHNR, CDR2 FQNEAQ (reference sequence). CDR3 length equals 14 residues. CDR3 in amino acids: CAQQDRASTDTQYF. The CDR3 DNA reads as TGTGCCCAGCAAGACAGGGCAAGCACAGATACGCAGTATTTT.

V gene TRBV7-3 combines with J gene TRBJ1-1; D might be TRBD1 (5 bases). The CDR3 runs to 15 residues. CDR1 is SGHTA, CDR2 FQGTGA, per germline. Trimming shortened V by 2 bases and J by 3 bases, and 13 bases separated the two germline ends. The CDR3 loop reads CASSLQARDDTEAFF. The DNA of the CDR3 is TGTGCCAGCAGCTTACAGGCACGGGACGACACTGAAGCTTTCTTT.

This clonotype was counted only a few times. This sequence joins TRBV5-1 and TRBJ2-5, with TRBD1 matching over 9 bases. V trimming: 4 bases; J trimming: 4 bases; junction bases outside the gene matches: 14. This CDR3 contains 17 residues. CDR1 is SGHRS and CDR2 is YFSETQ in the germline V gene. The CDR3 protein is CASSQSPGQGSIETQYF. The CDR3 DNA follows: TGCGCCAGCAGCCAATCACCCGGACAGGGGTCTATAGAGACCCAGTACTTC.

The V and J genes are TRBV5-1 and TRBJ2-1, with D maybe TRBD1 (6 bases). From germline, CDR1 is SGHRS and CDR2 YFSETQ. The CDR3 covers 16 residues. V dropped 0 bases and J dropped 5 bases, with 15 bases sitting between them. CDR3 nucleotide sequence: TGCGCCAGCAGCTTGGTAATGGGGACAATAAACAATGAGCAGTTCTTC. Its protein product is CASSLVMGTINNEQFF.

The V and J genes are TRBV15 and TRBJ2-5; D perhaps matches TRBD1 (6 bases). CDR3 length: 14 amino acids. In germline, CDR1 is LNHNV, CDR2 YYDKDF (reference sequence). The ends were cut back, 2 bases at V and 1 base at J, with 8 bases in the middle. CDR3 sequence reads: CATSRQGPQETQYF. The CDR3 nucleotides are TGTGCCACCAGCAGACAGGGGCCCCAAGAGACCCAGTACTTC. The whole variable domain, remainder taken from reference TRBV15 and TRBJ2-5, is DAMVIQNPRYQVTQFGKPVTLSCSQTLNHNVMYWYQQKSSQAPKLLFHYYDKDFNNEADTPDNFQSRRPNTSFCFLDIRSPGLGDTAMYLCATSRQGPQETQYFGPGTRLLVL.

This sequence joins TRBV12-3 or TRBV12-4 and TRBJ2-1; TRBD2 matches 11 bases. J gave up 4 bases and V 3 bases, and 11 bases lay outside the gene matches. This CDR3 is built from 18 residues. The CDR3 spells CASSLARGTSGPYNEQFF. In DNA form, the CDR3 reads TGTGCCAGCAGTTTGGCCCGCGGGACTAGCGGACCGTACAATGAGCAGTTCTTC.